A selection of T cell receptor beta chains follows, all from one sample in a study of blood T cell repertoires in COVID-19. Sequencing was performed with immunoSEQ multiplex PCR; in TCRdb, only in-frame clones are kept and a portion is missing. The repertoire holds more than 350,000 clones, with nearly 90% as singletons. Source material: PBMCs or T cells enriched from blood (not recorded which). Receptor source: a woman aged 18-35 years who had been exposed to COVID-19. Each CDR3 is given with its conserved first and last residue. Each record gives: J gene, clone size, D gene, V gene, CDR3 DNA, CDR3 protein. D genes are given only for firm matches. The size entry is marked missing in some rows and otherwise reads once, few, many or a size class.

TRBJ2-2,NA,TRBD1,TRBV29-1,TGCAGCGTTGAAGATGAACAGGGGGGAACCGGGGAGCTGTTTTTT,CSVEDEQGGTGELFF
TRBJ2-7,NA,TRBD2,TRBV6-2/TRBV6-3,TGTGCCAGCAGTCAAGGCGGGGGGACCTACGAGCAGTACTTC,CASSQGGGTYEQYF
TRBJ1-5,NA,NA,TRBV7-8,TGTGCCAGCAGCCGAGAGGCGGGGGGATCCTTAGGACAGCCCCAGCATTTT,CASSREAGGSLGQPQHF
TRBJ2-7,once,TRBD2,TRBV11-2,TGTGCCAGCAGCTTAAATAGCGGGACCGTCTACGAGCAGTACTTC,CASSLNSGTVYEQYF
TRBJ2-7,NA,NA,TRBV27,TGTGCCAGCAGTCGGGAGCGAATGTCCTACGAGCAGTACTTC,CASSRERMSYEQYF
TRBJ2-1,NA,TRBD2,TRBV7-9,TGTGCCAGCAGCTTATCGATAGCGGGAGGGCTATACAATGAGCAGTTCTTC,CASSLSIAGGLYNEQFF
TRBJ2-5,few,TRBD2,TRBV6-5,TGTGCCAGCAGTACGACTAGCGGGTCCCAAGAGACCCAGTACTTC,CASSTTSGSQETQYF
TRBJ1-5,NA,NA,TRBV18,TGTGCCAGCTCACCGGGGAGGATTATGCCCCAGCATTTT,CASSPGRIMPQHF
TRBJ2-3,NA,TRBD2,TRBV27,TGTGCCAGCAGTTTTGGACTAGCTGGCGGAGATACGCAGTATTTT,CASSFGLAGGDTQYF
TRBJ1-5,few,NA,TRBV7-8,TGTGCCAGCAGCTTAGGGCAGAATCAGCCCCAGCATTTT,CASSLGQNQPQHF
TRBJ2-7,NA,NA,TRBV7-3,TGTGCCAGCAGCTTAACGGGTTCCGGGGAGCAGTACTTC,CASSLTGSGEQYF
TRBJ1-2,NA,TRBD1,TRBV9,TGTGCCAGCGACGGGTCAGGGGGCAACTATGGCTACACCTTC,CASDGSGGNYGYTF
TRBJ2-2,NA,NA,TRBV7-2,TGTGCCAGCAGCCAGACCCCTCTAGCTCCCGGGGAGCTGTTTTTT,CASSQTPLAPGELFF
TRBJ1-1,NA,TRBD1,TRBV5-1,TGCGCCAGCAGCTTAAGCAGGGGGGTTGGTGAAGCTTTCTTT,CASSLSRGVGEAFF
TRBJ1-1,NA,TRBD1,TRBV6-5,TGTGCCAGCACCATGACAGGGGCGAACACTGAAGCTTTCTTT,CASTMTGANTEAFF
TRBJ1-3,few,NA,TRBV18,TGTGCCAGCTCACCAAATTCGGTCAGGGGATCCGGAAACACCATATATTTT,CASSPNSVRGSGNTIYF
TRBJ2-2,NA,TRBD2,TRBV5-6,TGTGCCAGCGGGCCCGCGGGAGGGTTCGGGGAGCTGTTTTTT,CASGPAGGFGELFF
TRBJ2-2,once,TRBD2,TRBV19,TGTGCCAGTAGTACCCTCCTAGCGGGACCCGGGGAGCTGTTTTTT,CASSTLLAGPGELFF
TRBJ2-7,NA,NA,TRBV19,TGTGCCAGTAGATCGTCGGTTTTCGGTTACTACGAGCAGTACTTC,CASRSSVFGYYEQYF
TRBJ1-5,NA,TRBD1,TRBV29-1,TGCAGCGTTGGACAGGGGATCAATCAGCCCCAGCATTTT,CSVGQGINQPQHF
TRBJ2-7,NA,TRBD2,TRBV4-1,TGCGCCAGCAGCCAAGAACTAGCGGGGGCCTACGAGCAGTACTTC,CASSQELAGAYEQYF
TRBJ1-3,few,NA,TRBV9,TGTGCCAGCAGCGTAGGCCAGGGGCGCCCTGGGGGAAACACCATATATTTT,CASSVGQGRPGGNTIYF
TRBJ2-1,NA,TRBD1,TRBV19,TGTGCCAGTAGTATTAAGGGGTATGGGACAGGGGGTTACAATGAGCAGTTCTTC,CASSIKGYGTGGYNEQFF
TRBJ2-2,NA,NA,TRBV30,TGTGCCTGCGGGACTGGGGGGAACACCGGGGAGCTGTTTTTT,CACGTGGNTGELFF
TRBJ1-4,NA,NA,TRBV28,TGTGCCAGCAGTTTCTTCCAAATTGCGGCGGTTTCAACTAATGAAAAACTGTTTTTT,CASSFFQIAAVSTNEKLFF
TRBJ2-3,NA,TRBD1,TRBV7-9,TGTGCCAGCAGGCTGACAGGGGAGACGGCAAATACGCAGTATTTT,CASRLTGETANTQYF
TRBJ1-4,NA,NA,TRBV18,TGTGCCAGCTCAGGGGGGGGCGCCGGTGAAAAACTGTTTTTT,CASSGGGAGEKLFF
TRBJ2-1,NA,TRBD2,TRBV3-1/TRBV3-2,TGTGCCAGCAGCCAAGATGGCAGGACTAGTGGCAATGAGCAGTTCTTC,CASSQDGRTSGNEQFF
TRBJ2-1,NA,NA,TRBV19,TGTGCCAGTAGTTACAGCTCCTACAATGAGCAGTTCTTC,CASSYSSYNEQFF
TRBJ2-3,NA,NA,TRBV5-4,TGTGCCAGCAGCTCAACAGATACGCAGTATTTT,CASSSTDTQYF
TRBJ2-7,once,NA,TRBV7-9,TGTGCCAGCAGCCAAGATACACCCTTCTACGAGCAGTACTTC,CASSQDTPFYEQYF
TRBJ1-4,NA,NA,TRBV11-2,TGTGCCAGCAGCCCAGAGGGCAGTAGAAATGAAAAACTGTTTTTT,CASSPEGSRNEKLFF
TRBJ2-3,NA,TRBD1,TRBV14,TGTGCCAGCAGCCCTGACAGGGGTCCCTCCACAGATACGCAGTATTTT,CASSPDRGPSTDTQYF
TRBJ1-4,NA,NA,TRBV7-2,TGTGCCAGCAGCTCCCAATCGGTATATGAAAAACTGTTTTTT,CASSSQSVYEKLFF
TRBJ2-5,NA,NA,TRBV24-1,TGTGCCACCAGTGAACGGCAAGAGACCCAGTACTTC,CATSERQETQYF
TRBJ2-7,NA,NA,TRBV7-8,TGTGCCAGCAGCTCCGCTGCCAGCGGCGAGCAGTACTTC,CASSSAASGEQYF
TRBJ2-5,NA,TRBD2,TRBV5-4,TGTGCCAGCAGCTTGGGTGGACTAGCGGGTGATGAGACCCAGTACTTC,CASSLGGLAGDETQYF
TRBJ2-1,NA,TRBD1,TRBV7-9,TGTGCCACCCGAACAGGGACAGGGGTAGATGAGCAGTTCTTC,CATRTGTGVDEQFF
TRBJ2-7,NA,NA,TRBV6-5,TGTGCCAGCCCGGGTCACGATGAGCAGTACTTC,CASPGHDEQYF
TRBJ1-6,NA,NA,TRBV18,TGTGCCAGCTCATTTGCGTCCAGGGAACATAATTCACCCCTCCACTTT,CASSFASREHNSPLHF
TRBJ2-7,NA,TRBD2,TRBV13,TGTGCCAGCAGCCCTGGGAGGGAGGAGCAGTACTTC,CASSPGREEQYF